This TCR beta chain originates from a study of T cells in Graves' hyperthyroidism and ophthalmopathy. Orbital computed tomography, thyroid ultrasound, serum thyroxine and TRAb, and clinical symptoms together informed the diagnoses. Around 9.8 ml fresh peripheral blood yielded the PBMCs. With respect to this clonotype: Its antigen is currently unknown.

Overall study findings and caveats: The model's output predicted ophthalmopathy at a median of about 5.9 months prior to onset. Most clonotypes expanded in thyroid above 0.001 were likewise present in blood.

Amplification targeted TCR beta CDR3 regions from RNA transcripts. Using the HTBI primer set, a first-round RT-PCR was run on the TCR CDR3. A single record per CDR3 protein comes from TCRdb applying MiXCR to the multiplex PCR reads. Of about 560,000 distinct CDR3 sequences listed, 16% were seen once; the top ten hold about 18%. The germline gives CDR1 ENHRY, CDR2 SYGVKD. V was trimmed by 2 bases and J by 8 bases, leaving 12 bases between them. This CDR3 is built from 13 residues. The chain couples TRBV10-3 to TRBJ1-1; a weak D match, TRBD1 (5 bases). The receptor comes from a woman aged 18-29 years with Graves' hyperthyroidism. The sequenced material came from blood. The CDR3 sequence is CAISERGGTEAFF. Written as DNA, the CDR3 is TGTGCCATCAGTGAGAGGGGAGGGACCGAAGCTTTCTTT.